Listed below are T cell receptor beta chains from one sample, sequenced in a study of CD8 T cells in ankylosing spondylitis. MiXCR, applied by TCRdb to the 5' RACE reads, yields one record per CDR3 protein. Found here are more than 10,000 distinct CDR3 sequences, 2.8% of them singletons; the top ten hold roughly 9%. Specimen: blood, either unsorted or a sorted T cell fraction (not recorded which). These receptors were taken from a male donor with ankylosing spondylitis or in good health (not recorded which). The CDR3 runs from the conserved cysteine through the conserved F or W. A D gene is named only where the DNA matches it firmly. Size tells how often a clone was seen (once, few, many) or the class of an expanded clone, and some rows leave it out.

v_gene	d_gene	j_gene	abundance	CDR3aa	CDR3nt
TRBV9	-	TRBJ2-5	-	CASSLVQSLRDTQYF	TGTGCCAGCAGCTTAGTCCAGAGCCTCAGAGACACCCAATACTTC
TRBV9	-	TRBJ2-7	many	CASSLTTGTKAYEQYF	TGTGCCAGCAGTTTAACCACCGGGACGAAAGCCTACGAGCAGTACTTC
TRBV9	TRBD2	TRBJ2-7	medium-sized	CASSVGSPLAGGSTGYEQYF	TGTGCCAGCAGCGTAGGGTCCCCACTAGCGGGAGGGTCCACGGGCTACGAGCAGTACTTC
TRBV9	TRBD2	TRBJ2-3	many	CASSIIAGVSDTQYF	TGTGCCAGCAGTATTATAGCGGGGGTGTCAGATACGCAGTATTTT
TRBV9	-	TRBJ2-4	medium-sized	CASSVADWGGTAYF	TGTGCCAGCAGCGTAGCCGATTGGGGCGGGACAGCTTACTTC
TRBV9	TRBD2	TRBJ2-3	many	CASSVLAGGSGTDTQYF	TGTGCCAGCAGCGTCCTAGCGGGAGGTTCGGGCACAGATACGCAGTATTTT
TRBV9	-	TRBJ2-7	many	CASSVRDGTPSYEQYF	TGTGCCAGCAGCGTAAGAGACGGAACCCCTTCCTACGAGCAGTACTTC
TRBV9	-	TRBJ2-7	medium-sized	CASSPTAGGRAEQYF	TGTGCCAGCAGCCCCACAGCAGGGGGGCGTGCCGAGCAGTACTTC
TRBV9	TRBD2	TRBJ2-2	many	CASSVGTSGNTGELFF	TGTGCCAGCAGCGTAGGAACTAGCGGGAACACCGGGGAGCTGTTTTTT
TRBV9	TRBD2	TRBJ2-5	many	CASGSGLLAGETQYF	TGTGCCAGCGGATCCGGGCTACTAGCGGGGGAGACCCAGTACTTC
TRBV9	TRBD2	TRBJ2-1	many	CASSSGLAEYNEQFF	TGTGCCAGCAGCTCCGGACTAGCGGAATACAATGAGCAGTTCTTC
TRBV9	-	TRBJ2-3	many	CASSLGLVTDTQYF	TGTGCCAGCAGCTTAGGACTCGTCACAGATACGCAGTATTTT
TRBV9	TRBD2	TRBJ2-1	many	CASSLTSGISYNEQFF	TGTGCCAGCAGCCTCACTAGCGGGATATCCTACAATGAGCAGTTCTTC
TRBV9	TRBD2	TRBJ2-5	many	CASSSLAGGETQYF	TGTGCCAGCAGCTCACTAGCGGGTGGGGAGACCCAGTACTTC
TRBV9	TRBD1	TRBJ1-2	medium-sized	CASSVGQGSGGYTF	TGTGCCAGCAGTGTAGGACAGGGATCCGGTGGCTACACCTTC
TRBV9	-	TRBJ2-5	medium-sized	CASSVAQGRETQYF	TGTGCCAGCAGCGTAGCCCAGGGAAGGGAGACCCAGTACTTC
TRBV9	TRBD1	TRBJ2-7	many	CASSLQGQGASGEQYF	TGTGCCAGCAGCCTCCAGGGACAGGGGGCGTCCGGCGAGCAGTACTTC
TRBV9	-	TRBJ1-2	many	CASSADSNYGYTF	TGTGCCAGCAGCGCCGACAGTAACTATGGCTACACCTTC
TRBV9	TRBD2	TRBJ2-5	many	CASSAGLAGVETQYF	TGTGCCAGCAGCGCGGGACTAGCGGGAGTCGAGACCCAGTACTTC
TRBV9	-	TRBJ2-3	many	CASSPRVARADTQYF	TGTGCCAGCAGCCCCCGGGTCGCGCGGGCAGATACGCAGTATTTT
TRBV9	TRBD1	TRBJ1-2	medium-sized	CASSLWDRGHGYTF	TGTGCCAGCAGCTTGTGGGACAGGGGGCATGGCTACACCTTC
TRBV9	-	TRBJ1-3	medium-sized	CASSVNNYFVGNTIYF	TGTGCCAGCAGCGTAAATAACTACTTTGTCGGAAACACCATATATTTT
TRBV9	-	TRBJ2-5	many	CASSPPGNLDSTKTQYF	TGTGCCAGCTCACCCCCGGGGAACCTAGACAGTACCAAGACCCAGTACTTC
TRBV9	TRBD2	TRBJ2-2	-	CASSAGWDYSAGELFF	TGTGCCAGCAGCGCCGGGTGGGACTATAGTGCCGGGGAGCTGTTTTTT
TRBV9	-	TRBJ2-7	many	CASSVAAGPSYEQYF	TGTGCCAGCAGCGTAGCGGCAGGGCCGTCCTACGAGCAGTACTTC
TRBV9	TRBD2	TRBJ2-5	many	CASTLGGGGAGETQYF	TGTGCCAGCACCCTCGGGGGCGGGGGGGCAGGAGAGACCCAGTACTTC
TRBV9	-	TRBJ2-3	many	CASSVGTPRGGNTQYF	TGTGCCAGCAGCGTGGGGACACCGCGGGGTGGAAATACGCAGTATTTT
TRBV9	TRBD1	TRBJ1-1	many	CASSVASGTGGPLGTEAFF	TGTGCCAGCAGCGTAGCTTCCGGGACAGGGGGGCCTTTGGGGACTGAAGCTTTCTTT
TRBV9	TRBD1	TRBJ2-2	medium-sized	CASSVAWTGGTGELFF	TGTGCCAGCAGCGTAGCCTGGACAGGGGGCACCGGGGAGCTGTTTTTT
TRBV9	TRBD2	TRBJ2-5	many	CASSVSGRAMETQYF	TGTGCCAGCAGCGTTAGCGGGAGGGCCATGGAGACCCAGTACTTC
TRBV9	-	TRBJ1-1	many	CASRIGREAFF	TGTGCCAGCAGAATAGGAAGGGAAGCTTTCTTT
TRBV9	-	TRBJ2-3	many	CASMGPLNTDTQYF	TGTGCCAGCATGGGACCTCTGAACACAGATACGCAGTATTTT
TRBV9	TRBD1	TRBJ2-1	-	CASSVEGSGTGARNEQFF	TGTGCCAGCAGCGTAGAGGGCAGCGGGACAGGGGCAAGGAATGAGCAGTTCTTC